This T cell receptor (beta chain) derives from a study of cytomegalovirus exposure and HLA in healthy donors. Study conclusions and caveats: A later analysis appeared to link common viral pathogens to several of the most significant clusters. The CMV antigen specificity of a few CMV-associated chains was confirmed through in vitro analysis. Because they were indistinguishable, some V segments, including TRBV6-2 and TRBV6-3, were excluded. As a later analysis showed, a missense DCLRE1C variant was linked to trimming of TCR beta V- and J-genes.

Concerning this clone: As yet, its antigen is unknown.

The PCR ran on 60 Vbeta and 13 Jbeta primers. Produced via immunoSEQ multiplex PCR; TCRdb's table is partial and in-frame only. The repertoire holds approximately 56,000 clones, with 72% as singletons. V shed 4 bases, J shed 5 bases, and the junction held 6 bases outside the gene matches. Germline V CDR1 and CDR2: SGHTA, FQGNSA. This CDR3 is 14 amino acids long. This chain uses TRBV7-2 with TRBJ2-5; 8 nucleotides line up with TRBD2. The source is a woman between 50 and 59 years old in good health and CMV-seropositive. The sequenced material came from PBMCs. CDR3 region: CASSSREDGETQYF. The CDR3 nucleotides are TGTGCCAGCAGCTCGCGGGAGGACGGGGAGACCCAGTACTTC.